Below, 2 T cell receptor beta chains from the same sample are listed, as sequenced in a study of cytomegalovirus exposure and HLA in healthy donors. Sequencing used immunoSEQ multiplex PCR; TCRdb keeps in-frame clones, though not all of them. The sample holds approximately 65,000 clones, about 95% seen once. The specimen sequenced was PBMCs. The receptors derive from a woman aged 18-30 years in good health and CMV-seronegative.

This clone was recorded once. CDR3 sequence: CASSPNFNYGYTF. In DNA form, the CDR3 reads TGTGCCAGCTCACCCAATTTTAACTATGGCTACACCTTC. This sequence joins TRBV18 and TRBJ1-2; D is undetermined. The ends were cut back, 3 bases at V and 1 base at J, with 6 bases in the middle. The CDR3 has 13 amino acids. The germline gives CDR1 KGHSH, CDR2 LQKENI.

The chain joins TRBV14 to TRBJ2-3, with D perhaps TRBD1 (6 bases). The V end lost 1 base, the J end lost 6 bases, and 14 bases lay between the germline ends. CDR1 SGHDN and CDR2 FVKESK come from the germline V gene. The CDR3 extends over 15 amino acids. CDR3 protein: CASSQGTVYGDTQYF. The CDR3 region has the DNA TGTGCCAGCAGCCAAGGGACAGTTTATGGGGATACGCAGTATTTT.